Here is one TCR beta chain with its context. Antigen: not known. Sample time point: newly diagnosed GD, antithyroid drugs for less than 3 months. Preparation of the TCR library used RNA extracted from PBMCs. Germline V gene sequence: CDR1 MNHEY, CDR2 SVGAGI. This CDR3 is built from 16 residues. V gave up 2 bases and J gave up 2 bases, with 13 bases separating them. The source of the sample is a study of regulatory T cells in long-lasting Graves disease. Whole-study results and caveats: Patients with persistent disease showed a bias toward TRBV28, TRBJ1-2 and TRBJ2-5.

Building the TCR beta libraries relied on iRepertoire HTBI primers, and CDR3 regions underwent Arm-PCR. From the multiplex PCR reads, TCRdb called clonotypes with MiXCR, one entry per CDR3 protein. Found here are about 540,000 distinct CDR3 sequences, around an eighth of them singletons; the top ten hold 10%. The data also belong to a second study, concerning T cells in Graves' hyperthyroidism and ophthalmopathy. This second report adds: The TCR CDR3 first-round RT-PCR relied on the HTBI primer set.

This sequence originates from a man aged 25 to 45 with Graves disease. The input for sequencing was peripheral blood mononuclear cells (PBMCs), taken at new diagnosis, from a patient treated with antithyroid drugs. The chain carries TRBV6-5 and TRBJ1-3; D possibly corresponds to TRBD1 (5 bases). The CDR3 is CASSYTGTTPGNTIYF. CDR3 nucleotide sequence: TGTGCCAGCAGTTACACCGGGACCACCCCTGGAAACACCATATATTTT.